Shown below are 25 T cell receptor beta chains from a single sample sequenced in a study of T cells in Graves' hyperthyroidism and ophthalmopathy. Amplification targeted TCR beta CDR3 regions from RNA transcripts. An initial round of RT-PCR targeting the TCR CDR3 relied on the HTBI primer set. TCRdb used MiXCR to reprocess the multiplex PCR reads, holding one entry per CDR3 protein. The sample has about 640,000 distinct CDR3 sequences, around 20% seen once. Specimen: blood. All receptors come from a man younger than 40 with Graves' ophthalmopathy.

The sample holds a few counts of this clonotype. The chain joins TRBV20-1 to TRBJ2-1; 8 positions match TRBD2. The CDR3 totals 15 residues. CDR1 DFQATT and CDR2 SNEGSKA come from the germline V gene (reference sequence). J gave up 3 bases and V 4 bases, and 8 bases lay outside the gene matches. Here the CDR3 reads CSATYPLAGYNEQFF. The CDR3 bases are TGCAGTGCTACTTACCCTCTAGCGGGCTACAATGAGCAGTTCTTC.

This clonotype was picked up a small number of times. The chain uses TRBV5-1 and TRBJ2-7; the D call may be TRBD1 or TRBD2 (5 bases each). The CDR3 runs 14 residues. Germline V gives CDR1 SGHRS, CDR2 YFSETQ. The germline V and J ends were trimmed by 5 bases and 2 bases, with 14 bases remaining between them. For the CDR3, the DNA is TGCGCCAGCAGGTTCGGGACGGTTACCTACGAGCAGTACTTC. Its protein is CASRFGTVTYEQYF.

This clonotype occurred many times. This rearrangement joins TRBV7-2 to TRBJ1-2; a weak D match, TRBD1 (5 bases). V was pared by 1 base and J by 4 bases, with 16 bases between. Germline-derived CDR1 and CDR2 are SGHTA and FQGNSA. The CDR3 loop spans 16 amino acids. The CDR3 DNA follows: TGTGCCAGCAGCTTAGATCCGGGACCCCCCAGCTATGGCTACACCTTC. It specifies CASSLDPGPPSYGYTF.

This chain joins TRBV14 and TRBJ1-2; TRBD1 might be the D (5 bases). The germline V gene has CDR1 SGHDN and CDR2 FVKESK. The CDR3 covers 14 residues. V was pared by 1 base and J by 8 bases, with 14 bases between. The CDR3 region is CASSQGGVRPGYTF. In DNA form, the CDR3 reads TGTGCCAGCAGCCAAGGAGGGGTCCGTCCCGGCTACACCTTC.

Of note for this clonotype: With a much larger clone just one base away, this may be a read error. The J gene is TRBJ2-1, the V gene TRBV11-1, with D unresolved. Germline loops: CDR1 SGHAT, CDR2 FQDESV (reference sequence). This CDR3 region has 15 residues. DNA of the CDR3: TGTGCCAGCAGCTTAGATGTGGGCCCGTACAATCAGCAGTTCTTC. This encodes CASSLDVGPYNQQFF.

This clonotype was observed a handful of times. This chain joins TRBV29-1 and TRBJ2-3, with a tentative D call TRBD2 (6 bases). The CDR3 loop spans 13 amino acids. The germline V gene has CDR1 SQVTM and CDR2 ANQGSEA. Trimming removed 3 bases at V and 6 bases at J, with 13 bases between. The CDR3 here is CSVDRGTGDTQYF. CDR3 in DNA: TGCAGCGTTGATCGGGGGACGGGGGATACGCAGTATTTT.

The chain uses TRBV4-2 and TRBJ1-1, with TRBD1 identical over 8 bases. The CDR3 length is 17 residues. Unmatched junction bases numbered 13, after V lost 7 bases and J lost 0 bases. The germline CDR1 and CDR2 sequences are LGHNA and YNFKEQ. The CDR3 spells CASTMDRVSSMNTEAFF. In nucleotides, the CDR3 is TGTGCCAGCACTATGGACAGGGTCTCCTCTATGAACACTGAAGCTTTCTTT.

This clonotype has only one observation. It may be a read error: a sequence one base away is much more abundant. This sequence joins TRBV12-3 or TRBV12-4 and TRBJ1-6; possibly TRBD1 for D (6 bases). The CDR3 runs to 16 residues. Trimming stripped 3 bases from V and 10 bases from J, with 19 bases between. The CDR3 DNA is TGTGCCAGCAGTTTCGATCTACAGGGAAGGGGGTCACCCCTCCACTTT. It is translated as CASSFDLQGRGSPLHF.

This clonotype has just a few counts. The chain links TRBV6-5 to TRBJ2-5, with D unresolved. This CDR3 has 14 amino acids. Germline CDR1 reads MNHEY; CDR2 reads SVGAGI. Trimming left V 2 bases short and J 5 bases short, with 12 bases between. The CDR3 sequence is CASSYGRTKETQYF. The DNA of the CDR3 is TGTGCCAGCAGTTACGGGCGCACCAAGGAGACCCAGTACTTC.

This clonotype appeared once. This sequence joins TRBV6-5 and TRBJ2-5; 8 positions agree with TRBD2. V was pared by 7 bases and J by 11 bases, with 9 bases of the junction left unmatched. Germline CDR1 is MNHEY and CDR2 is SVGAGI. The CDR3 sequence is 12 residues long. CDR3 in DNA: TGTGCCAGCAATTCCCGGGGGGGGGCTCAGTACTTC. Its translation: CASNSRGGAQYF.

A note on this clonotype: A much larger clone is a single base away; this may be a read error. The CDR3 nucleotides read TGTGCCAGCACCCATATGGAGGGCAGGGGAACTTTCTTT. Translating gives CASTHMEGRGTFF. The chain joins TRBV12-3 or TRBV12-4 to TRBJ1-1, with TRBD1 as a possible D gene (6 bases). The CDR3 spans 13 residues. V lost 7 bases, J lost 12 bases, and 21 bases lay in between.

This clonotype was counted at least ten times. This rearrangement joins TRBV11-2 to TRBJ2-5; perhaps D is TRBD1 or TRBD2 (5 bases each). The germline CDR1 and CDR2 sequences are SGHAT and FQNNGV. V was cut by 4 bases and J by 4 bases, with 13 bases left in between. The CDR3 extends over 14 amino acids. The CDR3 loop is CASSWGRETETQYF. CDR3 in DNA: TGTGCCAGCAGCTGGGGACGGGAAACAGAGACCCAGTACTTC.

This clonotype was counted only a few times. The CDR3 does not close with the conserved phenylalanine or tryptophan, likely indicating a read error. J is TRBJ2-1 and V is TRBV9; 10 bases are a match to TRBD2. The CDR3 runs to 15 residues. Germline CDR1 SGDLS, CDR2 YYNGEE. V lost 3 bases to trimming and J lost 3 bases; unmatched junction nucleotides: 3. The CDR3 coding sequence is TGTGCCAGCAGCGCCGTAGCGGGAGGCTACAATGAGCAGTTCTCC. It encodes CASSAVAGGYNEQFS.

This clonotype was seen a handful of times. The chain couples TRBV4-1 to TRBJ1-1; D uncertain. V was shortened by 0 bases and J by 1 base, with 6 bases between the two germline ends. The germline V gene has CDR1 MGHRA and CDR2 YSYEKL. The CDR3 totals 14 residues. The CDR3 here is CASSQEWGNTEAFF. In DNA, the CDR3 is TGCGCCAGCAGCCAAGAGTGGGGGAACACTGAAGCTTTCTTT.

This clonotype was picked up many times. This rearrangement joins TRBV28 to TRBJ2-4; TRBD2 might be the D (6 bases). Germline assignment: CDR1 MDHEN and CDR2 SYDVKM. V lost 6 bases, J lost 4 bases, and 13 bases lay in between. The CDR3 has 14 residues. In DNA, the CDR3 is TGTGCCAGCAGCGATCTAGCGAGTAAAAACATTCAGTACTTC. The encoded protein is CASSDLASKNIQYF.

This clonotype has more than one count but fewer than ten. The chain is built from TRBV12-3 or TRBV12-4 and TRBJ2-5; D gene ambiguous. The CDR3 runs 15 residues. V dropped 6 bases and J dropped 1 base, with 15 bases sitting between them. Written as DNA, the CDR3 is TGTGCCAGCAGATTAACCAACTACTCCCAAGAGACCCAGTACTTC. It specifies CASRLTNYSQETQYF.

This rearrangement joins TRBV30 to TRBJ2-7; D is undetermined. Germline loops: CDR1 GTSNPN, CDR2 SVGIG (reference sequence). The CDR3 spans 15 residues. V lost 3 bases to trimming and J lost 7 bases, with 22 bases between them. In nucleotides, the CDR3 is TGTGCCTGGAGCCAACTTGGAACAGTGTTCGGGGAGCAGTACTTC. Protein sequence: CAWSQLGTVFGEQYF.

V gene TRBV6-2 or TRBV6-3 combines with J gene TRBJ2-2; perhaps TRBD1 as D (6 bases). Trimming took 2 bases from V and 7 from J, leaving 17 bases between them. The CDR3 is 16 residues long. Germline assignment: CDR1 MNHEY and CDR2 SVGEGT. The CDR3 here is CASSYPPGAHGGELFF. The CDR3 nucleotides are TGTGCCAGCAGTTACCCTCCAGGGGCCCACGGCGGGGAGCTGTTTTTT.

The chain has TRBV4-1 and TRBJ2-2, with 9 bases identical to TRBD2. CDR1 is MGHRA and CDR2 is YSYEKL in the germline V gene. Trimming cost V 1 base and J 5 bases; bases outside gene matches: 8. The CDR3 length is 17 residues. The CDR3 DNA follows: TGCGCCAGCAGCCAAGTTCCCCTAGCGGGAAGAACCGGGGAGCTGTTTTTT. Translated: CASSQVPLAGRTGELFF.

In this sample, this clonotype turned up a few times. The chain links TRBV9 to TRBJ1-3, with D unclear. The CDR3 contains 15 residues. The V end lost 0 bases, the J end lost 0 bases, and 7 bases lay between the germline ends. CDR1 and CDR2 (germline): SGDLS, YYNGEE. CDR3 sequence reads: CASSVDLLSGNTIYF. CDR3 DNA: TGTGCCAGCAGCGTAGATCTGCTCTCTGGAAACACCATATATTTT.

V gene TRBV3-1 combines with J gene TRBJ2-4, with D possibly matching TRBD2 (6 bases). Germline loops: CDR1 LGHDT, CDR2 YNNKEL (reference sequence). The CDR3 is 16 residues long. V gave up 1 base and J gave up 8 bases, with 18 bases separating them. The DNA of the CDR3 is TGTGCCAGCAGCCAAGGGAGGGGCAGGGCTATGGACATTCAGTACTTC. Translating it yields CASSQGRGRAMDIQYF. The complete variable domain, with remaining parts taken from reference TRBV3-1 and TRBJ2-4, reads DTAVSQTPKYLVTQMGNDKSIKCEQNLGHDTMYWYKQDSKKFLKIMFSYNNKELIINETVPNRFSPKSPDKAHLNLHINSLELGDSAVYFCASSQGRGRAMDIQYFGAGTRLSVL.

This clonotype was counted only a few times. The rearrangement uses TRBV30 and TRBJ1-5; the D gene is possibly TRBD1 (5 bases). The ends were cut back, 8 bases at V and 3 bases at J, with 20 bases in the middle. Germline V gene lookup returns CDR1 GTSNPN and CDR2 SVGIG (reference sequence). The CDR3 extends over 15 amino acids. The CDR3, as DNA: TGTGCCCGGGGGAACAGGATCCACCCCAATCAGCCCCAGCATTTT. It translates to CARGNRIHPNQPQHF.

This clonotype showed up just a few times. The V call is TRBV27, the J call TRBJ2-7, with no clear D. The CDR3 runs 13 residues. Trimming cost V 6 bases and J 5 bases, with 14 bases left between them. Germline V gives CDR1 MNHEY, CDR2 SMNVEV (reference sequence). CDR3 amino acids: CASSPEVGNEQYF. The CDR3 DNA sequence: TGTGCCAGCAGCCCAGAGGTGGGCAACGAGCAGTACTTC.

The J gene is TRBJ2-7, the V gene TRBV7-6, with D perhaps matching TRBD2 (6 bases). Trimming stripped 5 bases from V and 2 bases from J, with 19 bases between. Germline V lookup: CDR1 SGHVS, CDR2 FNYEAQ. The CDR3 is 16 residues long. The chain's CDR3 is CASSQEAEGLPYEQYF. The CDR3 DNA reads as TGTGCCAGCAGCCAGGAGGCGGAAGGACTACCCTACGAGCAGTACTTC.

Worth noting for this clonotype: A much larger clone sits a single nucleotide away, making a read error possible. The chain combines TRBV6-1 with TRBJ1-1; no reliable D call. Germline CDR1 and CDR2: MNHNS and SASEGT. Trimming took 7 bases from V and 8 from J, leaving 17 bases between them. This CDR3 comprises 13 residues. The CDR3 loop is CASNPLPGTEAFF. The CDR3 bases are TGTGCCAGCAACCCTTTACCCGGTACCGAAGCTTTCTTT.